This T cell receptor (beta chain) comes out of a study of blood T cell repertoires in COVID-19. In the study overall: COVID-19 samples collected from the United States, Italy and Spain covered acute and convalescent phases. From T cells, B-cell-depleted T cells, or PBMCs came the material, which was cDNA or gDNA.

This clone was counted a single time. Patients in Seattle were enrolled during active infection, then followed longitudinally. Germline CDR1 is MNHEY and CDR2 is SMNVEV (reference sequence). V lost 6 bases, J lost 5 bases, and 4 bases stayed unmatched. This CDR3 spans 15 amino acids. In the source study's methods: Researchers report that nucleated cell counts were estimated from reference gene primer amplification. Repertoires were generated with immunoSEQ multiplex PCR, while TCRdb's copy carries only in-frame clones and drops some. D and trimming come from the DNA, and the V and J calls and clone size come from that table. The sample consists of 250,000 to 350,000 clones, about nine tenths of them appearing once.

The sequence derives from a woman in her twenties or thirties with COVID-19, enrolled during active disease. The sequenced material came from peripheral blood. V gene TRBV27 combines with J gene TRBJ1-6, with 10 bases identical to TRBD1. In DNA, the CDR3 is TGTGCCAGCAGCCCGGGACAGGGGAATAATTCACCCCTCCACTTT. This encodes CASSPGQGNNSPLHF.